A single TCR beta chain is shown here with its context. One junction end does not reproduce the germline sequence, and a read error may be involved. These data belong to a study of shared clonotypes between healthy human individuals. The germline gives CDR1 MNHNS, CDR2 SASEGT. CDR3 length: 12 amino acids. Clones were read by immunoSEQ multiplex PCR, and TCRdb kept only the in-frame ones, dropping some. This sample has fewer than 1.4 million clones, with around 78% found just once. The sample was memory CD4+ T cells from PBMCs. Subset specified: CD45RA-negative fraction. The gene calls are TRBV6-1 and TRBJ2-1; TRBD1 is a possible D gene (7 bases). The sequence was obtained from a man between 18 and 35 years old in good health. Some clones in this sample may be carry-over from other donors' samples. The CDR3 region is CASSEAEVRGVF. Here the CDR3 DNA reads TGTGCCAGCAGTGAAGCGGAGGTCAGGGGGGTCTTC.